The 6 T cell receptor beta chains below all came from one sample that was sequenced in a study of patients and donors after allogeneic stem cell transplantation. TCRdb passed the RT-PCR reads through MiXCR, listing each CDR3 protein once. The sample carries 150,000 to 200,000 distinct CDR3 sequences, approximately 30% recorded once. The sequencing sample was made of blood, either unsorted or a sorted T cell fraction (not recorded which). The receptors shown here come from a human donor who was either an allogeneic HSCT recipient or a stem cell or donor lymphocyte infusion donor (not recorded which). It is not recorded whose cells these are; they may come from a transplant donor.

This clonotype was seen only a few times. The rearrangement uses TRBV4-3 and TRBJ2-7; weak D call: TRBD1 (6 bases). The ends were cut back, 1 base at V and 5 bases at J, with 12 bases in the middle. The CDR3 loop spans 14 amino acids. The germline V gene has CDR1 LGHNA and CDR2 YSLEER. As DNA, the CDR3 is TGCGCCAGCAGCCAAGGTCGAAGGACAGACGAGCAGTACTTC. Amino acid sequence: CASSQGRRTDEQYF.

The chain carries TRBV30 and TRBJ2-1; D gene uncertain. V gave up 0 bases and J gave up 7 bases, with 4 bases separating them. The CDR3 spans 11 residues. Germline CDR1 and CDR2: GTSNPN and SVGIG (reference sequence). The CDR3 bases are TGTGCCTGGAGTGTGCCAAATGAGCAGTTCTTC. As protein: CAWSVPNEQFF.

The V call is TRBV30, the J call TRBJ1-1; no firm D call. CDR3 length equals 14 residues. V gave up 3 bases and J gave up 7 bases, with 18 bases separating them. CDR1 GTSNPN and CDR2 SVGIG come from the germline V gene (reference sequence). This CDR3 reads CAWREPGQPGEAFF. In DNA, the CDR3 is TGTGCCTGGAGGGAGCCTGGCCAGCCTGGTGAAGCTTTCTTT.

This clonotype was detected once. The conserved phenylalanine or tryptophan is not found at the CDR3 terminus, so this likely reflects a read error. J is TRBJ1-1 and V is TRBV12-3 or TRBV12-4; possible D gene TRBD1, 6 bases. V was cut by 3 bases and J by 4 bases, with 12 bases left in between. The CDR3 runs to 14 residues. CDR3 sequence (DNA): TGTGCCAGCAGTTTTGCCGGGGGGCCCACTGAAGCTTTCTTG. It translates to CASSFAGGPTEAFL.

This clonotype has a handful of counts. The chain joins TRBV12-3 or TRBV12-4 to TRBJ2-3; no clear D gene. The germline V and J ends were trimmed by 5 bases and 6 bases, with 12 bases remaining between them. The CDR3 loop spans 13 amino acids. CDR3 amino acids: CASSTNLGDTQYF. The CDR3 bases are TGTGCCAGCAGTACTAACCTCGGGGATACGCAGTATTTT.

This clonotype appeared many times. V and J are TRBV18 and TRBJ1-1; D call uncertain. CDR3 length equals 13 residues. The V end lost 11 bases, the J end lost 6 bases, and 19 bases lay between the germline ends. The germline V gene has CDR1 KGHSH and CDR2 LQKENI. The CDR3 sequence is CAVKAGNLAEAFF. For the CDR3, the DNA is TGTGCCGTCAAAGCCGGGAACTTGGCTGAAGCTTTCTTT.